The clone carrying this T cell receptor (beta chain) showed up just a few times. Its antigen is not known. One junction end disagrees with the germline gene, perhaps due to a read error. With a J-beta primer mix and a sample-barcoded 5' primer, a second PCR ran roughly 6 to 11 cycles. Via MiXCR, TCRdb re-called the 5' RACE reads, giving one row per CDR3 protein. This repertoire shows hundreds of thousands of distinct CDR3 sequences, approximately 25% found once; its top ten account for roughly 9%. The source of the sample is a study of blood T cells in healthy people across ages. Findings and limits, study-wide: A greater number of naive CD4+ cells and higher diversity distinguished long-lived donors from aged donors. The study could not conclusively compare naive and antigen-experienced cells, given its unsorted PBMCs.

These data were also filed under a second study, of T cells of mothers and their children.

Sample: blood. The sequence derives from a boy aged 5-17 years in good health.

CDR3 DNA: TGTGCCAGCAGCCTGGTACAGGGGGGAGAGATCCAGTACTTC. Its protein product is CASSLVQGGEIQYF. The chain recombines TRBV7-9 with TRBJ2-5; 8 bases line up with TRBD1. Germline V gene sequence: CDR1 SEHNR, CDR2 FQNEAQ (reference sequence). There are 14 residues in the CDR3. The variable domain in full, with the rest retrieved from reference TRBV7-9 and TRBJ2-5, is DTGVSQNPRHKITKRGQNVTFRCDPISEHNRLYWYRQTLGQGPEFLTYFQNEAQLEKSRLLSDRFSAERPKGSFSTLEIQRTEQGDSAMYLCASSLVQGGEIQYFGPGTRLLVL.